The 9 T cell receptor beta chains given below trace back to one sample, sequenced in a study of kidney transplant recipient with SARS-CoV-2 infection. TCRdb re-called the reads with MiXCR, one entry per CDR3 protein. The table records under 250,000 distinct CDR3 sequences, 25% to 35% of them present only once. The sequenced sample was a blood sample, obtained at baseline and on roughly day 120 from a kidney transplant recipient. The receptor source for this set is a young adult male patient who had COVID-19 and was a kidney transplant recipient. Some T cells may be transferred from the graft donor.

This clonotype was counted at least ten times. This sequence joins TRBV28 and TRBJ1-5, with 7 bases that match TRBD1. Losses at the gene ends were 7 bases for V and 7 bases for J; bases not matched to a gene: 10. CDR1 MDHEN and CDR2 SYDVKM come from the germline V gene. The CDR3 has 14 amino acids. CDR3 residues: CASTRDSTAQPQHF. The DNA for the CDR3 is TGTGCCAGCACCCGGGACAGTACGGCGCAGCCCCAGCATTTT.

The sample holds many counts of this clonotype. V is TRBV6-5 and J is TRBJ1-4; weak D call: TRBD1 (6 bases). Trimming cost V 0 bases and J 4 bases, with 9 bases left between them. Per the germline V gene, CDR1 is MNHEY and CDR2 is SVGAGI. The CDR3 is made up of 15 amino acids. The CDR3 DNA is TGTGCCAGCAGTTACTCGACAGGATATAATGAAAAACTGTTTTTT. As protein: CASSYSTGYNEKLFF.

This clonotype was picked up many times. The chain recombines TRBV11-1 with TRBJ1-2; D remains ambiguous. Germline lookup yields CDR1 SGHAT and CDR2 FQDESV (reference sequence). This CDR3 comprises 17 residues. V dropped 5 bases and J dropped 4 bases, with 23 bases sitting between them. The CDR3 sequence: CASSMFDKAGKTYGYTF. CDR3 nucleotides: TGTGCCAGCAGCATGTTCGATAAGGCTGGAAAGACCTATGGCTACACCTTC.

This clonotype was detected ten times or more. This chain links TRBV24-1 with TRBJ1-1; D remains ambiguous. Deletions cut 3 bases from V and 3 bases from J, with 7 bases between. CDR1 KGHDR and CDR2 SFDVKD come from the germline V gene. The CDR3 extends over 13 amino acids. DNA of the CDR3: TGTGCCACCAGTGATATGCAGCACACTGAAGCTTTCTTT. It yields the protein CATSDMQHTEAFF.

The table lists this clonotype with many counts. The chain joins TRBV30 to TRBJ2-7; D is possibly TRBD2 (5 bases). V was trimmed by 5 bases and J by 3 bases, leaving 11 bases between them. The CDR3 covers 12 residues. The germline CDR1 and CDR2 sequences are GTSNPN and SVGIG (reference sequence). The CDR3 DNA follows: TGTGCCTGGGGGGTTACTAGCTACGAGCAGTACTTC. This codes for CAWGVTSYEQYF.

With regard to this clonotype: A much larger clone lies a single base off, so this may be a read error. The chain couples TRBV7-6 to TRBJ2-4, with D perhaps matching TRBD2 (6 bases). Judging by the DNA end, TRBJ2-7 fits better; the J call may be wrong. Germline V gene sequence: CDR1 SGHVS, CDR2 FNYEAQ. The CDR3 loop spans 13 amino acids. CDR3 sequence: CASSVRLAYEQYF. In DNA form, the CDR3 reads TGTGCCAGCAGCGTGAGACTAGCCTACGAGCAGTACTTC.

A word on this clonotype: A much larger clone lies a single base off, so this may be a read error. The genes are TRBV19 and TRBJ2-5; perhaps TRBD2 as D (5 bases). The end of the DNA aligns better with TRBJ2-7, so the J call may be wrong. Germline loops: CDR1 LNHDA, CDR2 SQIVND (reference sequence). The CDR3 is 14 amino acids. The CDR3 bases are TGTGCCAGTAGTCGGCAGGACTTAGCTCACGAGCAGTACTTC. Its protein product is CASSRQDLAHEQYF.

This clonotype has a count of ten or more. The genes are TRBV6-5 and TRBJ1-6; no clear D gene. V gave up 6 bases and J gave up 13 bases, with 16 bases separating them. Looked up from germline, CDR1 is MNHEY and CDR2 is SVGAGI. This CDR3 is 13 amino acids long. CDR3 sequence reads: CASSPTASLPLHF. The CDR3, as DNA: TGTGCCAGCAGCCCGACGGCCAGTTTGCCCCTCCACTTT.

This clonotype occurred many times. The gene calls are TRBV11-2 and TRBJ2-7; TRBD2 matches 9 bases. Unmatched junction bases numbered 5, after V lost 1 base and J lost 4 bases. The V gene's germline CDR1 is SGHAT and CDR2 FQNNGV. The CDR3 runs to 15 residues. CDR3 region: CASSLVGGRGYEQYF. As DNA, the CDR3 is TGTGCCAGCAGCTTAGTCGGCGGGAGGGGGTACGAGCAGTACTTC.